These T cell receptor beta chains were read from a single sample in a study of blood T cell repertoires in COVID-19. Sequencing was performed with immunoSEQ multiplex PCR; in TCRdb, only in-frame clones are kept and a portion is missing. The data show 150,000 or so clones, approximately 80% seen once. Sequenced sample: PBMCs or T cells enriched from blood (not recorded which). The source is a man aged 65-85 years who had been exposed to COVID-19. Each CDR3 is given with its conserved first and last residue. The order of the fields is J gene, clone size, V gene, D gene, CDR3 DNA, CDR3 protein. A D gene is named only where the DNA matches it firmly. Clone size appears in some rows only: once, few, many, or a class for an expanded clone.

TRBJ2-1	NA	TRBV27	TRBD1	TGTGCCAGCAGTCCGACAGGGCTAAATGAGCAGTTCTTC	CASSPTGLNEQFF
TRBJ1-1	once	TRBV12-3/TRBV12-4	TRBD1	TGTGCCAGCAGTTTAGGGCAGGGGGCTGAAGCTTTCTTT	CASSLGQGAEAFF
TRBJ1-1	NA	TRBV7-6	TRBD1	TGTGCCAGCAGACCGACAGGGTTGAACACTGAAGCTTTCTTT	CASRPTGLNTEAFF
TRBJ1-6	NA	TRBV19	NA	TGTGCCAGTAGTAAGACAGAGTTGGGGTATAATTCACCCCTCCACTTT	CASSKTELGYNSPLHF
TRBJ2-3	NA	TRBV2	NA	TGTGCCAGCAGTGGAAGTGTGGGGGGGCGCGGAGATACGCAGTATTTT	CASSGSVGGRGDTQYF
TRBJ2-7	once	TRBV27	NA	TGTGCCAGCAGTCTTTTACCTGGGACACCACTCGAGCAGTACTTC	CASSLLPGTPLEQYF
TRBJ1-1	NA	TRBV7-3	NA	TGTGCCAGCAGCTTAACGGACAGGAACACTGAAGCTTTCTTT	CASSLTDRNTEAFF
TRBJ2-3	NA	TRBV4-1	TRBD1	TGCGCCAGCAGCCGGGTGGGACAGACTCCCACAGATACGCAGTATTTT	CASSRVGQTPTDTQYF
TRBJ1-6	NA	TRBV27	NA	TGTGCCAGCCAATCCCCCAGCTCCTATAATTCACCCCTCCACTTT	CASQSPSSYNSPLHF
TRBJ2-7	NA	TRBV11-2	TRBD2	TGTGCCAGCAGCTTATCCCTAGCGGGGGGAGACGAGCAGTACTTC	CASSLSLAGGDEQYF
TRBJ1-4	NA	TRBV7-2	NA	TGTGCCAGCAGCCCGGGGGTTTTGGCTTTTAATGAAAAACTGTTTTTT	CASSPGVLAFNEKLFF
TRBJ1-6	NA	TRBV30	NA	TGTGCCTGGAGTGGCGGGGGGCAGAATAATTCACCCCTCCACTTT	CAWSGGGQNNSPLHF
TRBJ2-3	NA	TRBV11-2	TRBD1	TGTGCCAGCAGCTTGGACAGGGCTCGGACAGATACGCAGTATTTT	CASSLDRARTDTQYF
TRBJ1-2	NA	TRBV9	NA	TGTGCCAGCAGCACCCCCGGTGGGGCAGGGCACCTCGATGGCTACACCTTC	CASSTPGGAGHLDGYTF
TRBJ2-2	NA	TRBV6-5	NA	TGTGCCAGCACCGGGACAAGGAACACCGGGGAGCTGTTTTTT	CASTGTRNTGELFF
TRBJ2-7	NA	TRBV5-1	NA	TGCGCCAGCAGCCCCGGAGGCACAGTTGGCCGTGACGAGCAGTACTTC	CASSPGGTVGRDEQYF
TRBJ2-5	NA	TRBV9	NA	TGTGCCAGCAGCCTCCGGGCCCAGGCGGGCCAAGAGACCCAGTACTTC	CASSLRAQAGQETQYF